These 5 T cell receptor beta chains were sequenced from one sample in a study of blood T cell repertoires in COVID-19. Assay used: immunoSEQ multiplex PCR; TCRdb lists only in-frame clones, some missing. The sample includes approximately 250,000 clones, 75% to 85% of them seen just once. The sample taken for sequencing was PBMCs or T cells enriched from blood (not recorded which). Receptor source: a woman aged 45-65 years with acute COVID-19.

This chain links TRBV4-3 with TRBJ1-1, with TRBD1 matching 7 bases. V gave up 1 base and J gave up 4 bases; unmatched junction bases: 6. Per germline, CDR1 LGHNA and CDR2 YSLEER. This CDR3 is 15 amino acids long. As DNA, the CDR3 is TGCGCCAGCAGCCAAGTTTCGGCAGGGGGCACTGAAGCTTTCTTT. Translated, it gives CASSQVSAGGTEAFF.

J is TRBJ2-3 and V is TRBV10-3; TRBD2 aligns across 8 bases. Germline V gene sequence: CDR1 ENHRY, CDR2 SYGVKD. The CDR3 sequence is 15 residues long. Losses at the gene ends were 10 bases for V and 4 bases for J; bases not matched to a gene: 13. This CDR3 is CATTSFGGAADTQYF. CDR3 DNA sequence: TGTGCCACCACCTCCTTCGGGGGGGCCGCAGATACGCAGTATTTT.

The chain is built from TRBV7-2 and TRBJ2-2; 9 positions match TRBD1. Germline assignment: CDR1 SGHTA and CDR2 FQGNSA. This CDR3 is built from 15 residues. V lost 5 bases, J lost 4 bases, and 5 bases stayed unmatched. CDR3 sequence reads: CASSLNRGLTGELFF. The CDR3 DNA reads TGTGCCAGCAGCCTGAACAGGGGGCTCACCGGGGAGCTGTTTTTT.

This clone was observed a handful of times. The CDR3 spells CASSVDLTGELGYTF. CDR3 nucleotides: TGTGCCAGCAGCGTAGACCTGACAGGGGAACTTGGCTACACCTTC. This sequence joins TRBV9 and TRBJ1-2, with 8 bases lining up with TRBD1. Trimming cost V 0 bases and J 7 bases; bases outside gene matches: 8. The CDR3 runs 15 residues. Looked up from germline, CDR1 is SGDLS and CDR2 is YYNGEE.

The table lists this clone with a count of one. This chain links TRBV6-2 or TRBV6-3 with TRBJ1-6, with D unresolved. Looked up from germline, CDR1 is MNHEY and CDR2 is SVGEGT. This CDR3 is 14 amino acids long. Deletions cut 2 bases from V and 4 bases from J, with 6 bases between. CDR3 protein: CASSYPSYNSPLHF. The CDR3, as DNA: TGTGCCAGCAGTTACCCGTCTTATAATTCACCCCTCCACTTT.